The sequence of this T cell receptor beta chain was determined in a study of radiotherapy plus CTLA-4 blockade in lung cancer. CDR3 length: 16 amino acids. After removal of 0 bases from V and 6 bases from J, the junction contained 10 bases not matched to a gene. Looked up from germline, CDR1 is LGHNA and CDR2 is YNFKEQ. Sequencing used immunoSEQ multiplex PCR; TCRdb keeps in-frame clones, though not all of them. The profile shows 25,000 to 35,000 clones, approximately 75% of them singletons. Sequenced here: peripheral blood, sampled from a patient treated with radiotherapy plus ipilimumab. This receptor was taken from a human donor with non-small cell lung cancer that progressed on radiotherapy plus ipilimumab. This rearrangement joins TRBV4-2 to TRBJ1-2; 7 nucleotides align to TRBD1. DNA of the CDR3: TGTGCCAGCAGCCAAGATCTTGGTAGGGGGCTCGATGGCTACACCTTC. It encodes CASSQDLGRGLDGYTF.